One sample yielded the 2 T cell receptor beta chains listed below, sequenced in a study of patients and donors after allogeneic stem cell transplantation. TCRdb re-called the RT-PCR reads with MiXCR, one entry per CDR3 protein. The sample includes about a million distinct CDR3 sequences, more than 15% of them seen just once. Sequencing was performed on blood, either unsorted or a sorted T cell fraction (not recorded which). The receptors originated from a human donor who was either an allogeneic HSCT recipient or a stem cell or donor lymphocyte infusion donor (not recorded which). It is not recorded whose cells these are; they may come from a transplant donor.

This clonotype was picked up a small number of times. This chain uses TRBV9 with TRBJ1-5; D perhaps matches TRBD1 (6 bases). Between the trimmed V and J ends, which lost 0 bases and 4 bases, there was a span of 11 bases. The germline CDR1 and CDR2 sequences are SGDLS and YYNGEE. The CDR3 has 15 residues. The CDR3 bases are TGTGCCAGCAGCGTAGGGGGGGGCGAAAATCAGCCCCAGCATTTT. It yields the protein CASSVGGGENQPQHF.

The rearrangement joins TRBV20-1 to TRBJ2-3; tentatively, D is TRBD2 (6 bases). The germline V and J ends were trimmed by 3 bases and 4 bases, with 23 bases remaining between them. CDR1 and CDR2 (germline): DFQATT, SNEGSKA (reference sequence). The CDR3 runs 17 residues. The chain's CDR3 is CSASERVPAHGSDTQYF. The DNA of the CDR3 is TGCAGTGCTAGTGAGCGGGTCCCCGCACACGGATCAGATACGCAGTATTTT.